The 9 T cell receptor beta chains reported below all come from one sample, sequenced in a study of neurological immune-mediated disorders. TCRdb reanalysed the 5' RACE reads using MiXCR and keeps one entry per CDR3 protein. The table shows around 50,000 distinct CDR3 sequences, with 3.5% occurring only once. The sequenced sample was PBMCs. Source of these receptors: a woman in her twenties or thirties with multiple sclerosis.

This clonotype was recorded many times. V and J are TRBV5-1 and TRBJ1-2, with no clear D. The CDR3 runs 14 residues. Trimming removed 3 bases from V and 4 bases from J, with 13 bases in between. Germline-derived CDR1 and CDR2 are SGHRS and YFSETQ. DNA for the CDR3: TGCGCCAGCAGCTCCAATGAGGGTGGCTATGGCTACACCTTC. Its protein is CASSSNEGGYGYTF. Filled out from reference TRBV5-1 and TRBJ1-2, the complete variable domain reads KAGVTQTPRYLIKTRGQQVTLSCSPISGHRSVSWYQQTPGQGLQFLFEYFSETQRNKGNFPGRFSGRQFSNSRSEMNVSTLELGDSALYLCASSSNEGGYGYTFGSGTRLTVV.

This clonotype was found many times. The CDR3: CSAGAGETQYF. The CDR3 DNA sequence: TGCAGCGCGGGAGCCGGTGAGACCCAGTACTTC. This rearrangement joins TRBV29-1 to TRBJ2-5, with D tentatively TRBD2 (6 bases). This CDR3 is built from 11 residues. Germline V lookup: CDR1 SQVTM, CDR2 ANQGSEA. The V end lost 7 bases, the J end lost 5 bases, and 11 bases lay between the germline ends.

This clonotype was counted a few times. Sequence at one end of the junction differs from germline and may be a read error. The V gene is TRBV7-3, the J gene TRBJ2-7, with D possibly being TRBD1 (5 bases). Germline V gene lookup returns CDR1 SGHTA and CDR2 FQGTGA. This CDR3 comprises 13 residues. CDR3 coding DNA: TGTGCCAGCAGCCCAAAACCAGGGTACGAGCAGTACTTT. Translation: CASSPKPGYEQYF.

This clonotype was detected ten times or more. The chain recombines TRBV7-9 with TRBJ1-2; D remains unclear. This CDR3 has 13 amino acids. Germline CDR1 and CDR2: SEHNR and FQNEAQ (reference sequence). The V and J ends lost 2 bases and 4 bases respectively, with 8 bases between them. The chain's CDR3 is CASSLFPGYGYTF. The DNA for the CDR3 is TGTGCCAGCAGCTTATTTCCAGGCTATGGCTACACCTTC.

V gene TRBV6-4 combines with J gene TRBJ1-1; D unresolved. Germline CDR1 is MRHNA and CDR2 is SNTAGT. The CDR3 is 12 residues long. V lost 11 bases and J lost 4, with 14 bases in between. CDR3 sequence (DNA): TGTGCCGGACCTTACGGGATCACTGAAGCTTTCTTT. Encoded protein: CAGPYGITEAFF.

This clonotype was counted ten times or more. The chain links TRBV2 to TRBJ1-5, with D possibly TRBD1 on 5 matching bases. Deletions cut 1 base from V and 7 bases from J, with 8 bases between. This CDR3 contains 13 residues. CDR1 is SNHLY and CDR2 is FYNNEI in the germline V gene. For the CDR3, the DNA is TGTGCCAGCAGTGAAGTACCAGGGCAGCCCCAGCATTTT. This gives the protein CASSEVPGQPQHF. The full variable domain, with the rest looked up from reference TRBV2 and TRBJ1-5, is EPEVTQTPSHQVTQMGQEVILRCVPISNHLYFYWYRQILGQKVEFLVSFYNNEISEKSEIFDDQFSVERPDGSNFTLKIRSTKLEDSAMYFCASSEVPGQPQHFGDGTRLSIL.

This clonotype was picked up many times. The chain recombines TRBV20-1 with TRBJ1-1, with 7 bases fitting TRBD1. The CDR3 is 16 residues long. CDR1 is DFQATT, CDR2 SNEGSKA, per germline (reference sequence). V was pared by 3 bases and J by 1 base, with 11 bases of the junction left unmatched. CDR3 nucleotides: TGCAGTGCTAGGGTAAGACAGGGTCTAGCGAACACTGAAGCTTTCTTT. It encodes CSARVRQGLANTEAFF.

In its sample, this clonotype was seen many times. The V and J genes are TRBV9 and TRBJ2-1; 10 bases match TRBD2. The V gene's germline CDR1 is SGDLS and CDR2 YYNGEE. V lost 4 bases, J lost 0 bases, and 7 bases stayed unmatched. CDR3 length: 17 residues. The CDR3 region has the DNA TGTGCCAGCAGCCACCAGCAGCGGGAGGGCTCCTACAATGAGCAGTTCTTC. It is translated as CASSHQQREGSYNEQFF.

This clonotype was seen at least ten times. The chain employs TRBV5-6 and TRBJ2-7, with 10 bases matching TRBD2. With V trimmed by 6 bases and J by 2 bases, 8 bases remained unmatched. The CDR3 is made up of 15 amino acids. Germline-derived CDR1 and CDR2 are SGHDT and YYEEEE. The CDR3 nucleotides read TGTGCCAGCATCCTTCGACTAGCGGGCCCCTACGAGCAGTACTTC. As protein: CASILRLAGPYEQYF.